Shown below are 21 T cell receptor beta chains from a single sample sequenced in a study of PD-L1 blockade in urothelial cancer. Sample time point: pretreatment peripheral blood. The method was immunoSEQ multiplex PCR; TCRdb's version includes in-frame clones alone and lacks a portion of them. This table has approximately 88,000 clones, 65% to 85% appearing once. The material was PBMCs, obtained around atezolizumab (anti-PD-L1) treatment. These receptors were taken from a man in his sixties with urothelial cancer.

The chain couples TRBV2 to TRBJ1-3; weak D call: TRBD1 (6 bases). V gave up 3 bases and J gave up 2 bases, with 14 bases separating them. The CDR3 totals 16 residues. Germline V gene lookup returns CDR1 SNHLY and CDR2 FYNNEI. CDR3 coding DNA: TGTGCCAGCAGTGAGCCACAGGGTACCACTGGAAACACCATATATTTT. It specifies CASSEPQGTTGNTIYF.

This rearrangement joins TRBV7-9 to TRBJ1-6, with 11 bases that match TRBD1. The CDR3 spans 14 residues. Germline V lookup: CDR1 SEHNR, CDR2 FQNEAQ (reference sequence). The V segment lost 5 bases and the J segment 9 bases; nucleotides outside the gene matches: 3. The CDR3 spells CASSPGTGGSPLHF. For the CDR3, the DNA is TGTGCCAGCAGCCCCGGGACAGGGGGTTCACCCCTCCACTTT.

V gene TRBV6-4 combines with J gene TRBJ1-2; D gene unclear. CDR1 and CDR2 from the germline V gene are MRHNA and SNTAGT. The CDR3 contains 14 residues. Deletions cut 0 bases from V and 4 bases from J, with 9 bases between. In DNA, the CDR3 is TGTGCCAGCAGTGACTCGGCAGGATTCTATGGCTACACCTTC. Translation: CASSDSAGFYGYTF.

V usage is TRBV7-9 and J usage is TRBJ2-3, with D possibly TRBD2 on 6 matching bases. V dropped 1 base and J dropped 0 bases, with 8 bases sitting between them. Germline V gene lookup returns CDR1 SEHNR and CDR2 FQNEAQ (reference sequence). The CDR3 length is 15 residues. This chain's CDR3 is CASSLGLASTDTQYF. CDR3 sequence (DNA): TGTGCCAGCAGCTTAGGTCTAGCGAGCACAGATACGCAGTATTTT. The full variable domain, completed using reference TRBV7-9 and TRBJ2-3, is DTGVSQNPRHKITKRGQNVTFRCDPISEHNRLYWYRQTLGQGPEFLTYFQNEAQLEKSRLLSDRFSAERPKGSFSTLEIQRTEQGDSAMYLCASSLGLASTDTQYFGPGTRLTVL.

There are a few counts of this clone. The genes are TRBV4-2 and TRBJ1-4; 7 nucleotides match TRBD1. V trimming: 1 base; J trimming: 5 bases; junction bases outside the gene matches: 7. The CDR3 contains 16 residues. CDR1 LGHNA and CDR2 YNFKEQ come from the germline V gene. CDR3 sequence reads: CASSQVAGTENEKLFF. For the CDR3, the DNA is TGTGCCAGCAGCCAAGTGGCTGGGACAGAGAATGAAAAACTGTTTTTT.

The chain couples TRBV7-8 to TRBJ1-1; no clear D. The CDR3 contains 13 residues. In germline, CDR1 is SGHVS, CDR2 FQNEAQ. Trimming stripped 2 bases from V and 2 bases from J, with 6 bases between. The CDR3 is CASSLRENTEAFF. DNA of the CDR3: TGTGCCAGCAGCTTACGGGAAAACACTGAAGCTTTCTTT. The full variable domain, with the rest looked up from reference TRBV7-8 and TRBJ1-1, is GAGVSQSPRYKVAKRGQDVALRCDPISGHVSLFWYQQALGQGPEFLTYFQNEAQLDKSGLPSDRFFAERPEGSVSTLKIQRTQQEDSAVYLCASSLRENTEAFFGQGTRLTVV.

J is TRBJ1-2 and V is TRBV5-8; D gene unclear. Germline values: CDR1 SGHTS, CDR2 YDEGEE. V shed 0 bases and J shed 8 bases, with 11 bases lying between them. The CDR3 has 13 residues. CDR3 region: CASSLARSSGYTF. In nucleotides, the CDR3 is TGTGCCAGCAGCTTGGCCAGGTCTAGCGGCTACACCTTC.

This clone was seen a few times. The V and J genes are TRBV4-1 and TRBJ2-7, with 13 bases fitting TRBD2. CDR1 and CDR2 (germline): MGHRA, YSYEKL. V was clipped by 3 bases and J by 2 bases; unmatched bases: 4. The CDR3 totals 16 residues. The CDR3 nucleotides read TGCGCCAGCAGCCATCCCACTAGCGGGGGGGCCTACGAGCAGTACTTC. Its translation: CASSHPTSGGAYEQYF.

V and J are TRBV5-1 and TRBJ2-7; D might be TRBD2 (7 bases). CDR1 is SGHRS, CDR2 YFSETQ, per germline. Trimming left V 1 base short and J 6 bases short, with 14 bases between. The CDR3 is made up of 14 amino acids. The CDR3 region is CASSLSGGAGEQYF. The CDR3 region has the DNA TGCGCCAGCAGCTTGTCGGGGGGCGCGGGCGAGCAGTACTTC.

The chain employs TRBV28 and TRBJ2-1; perhaps TRBD2 as D (7 bases). The germline gives CDR1 MDHEN, CDR2 SYDVKM. Trimming shortened V by 6 bases and J by 8 bases, and 14 bases separated the two germline ends. The length of the CDR3 is 13 residues. The CDR3 DNA sequence: TGTGCCAGCAGCCCCGGGGGGCGGTATGAGCAGTTCTTC. Amino acids: CASSPGGRYEQFF.

The rearrangement links TRBV28 to TRBJ2-7; the D is unclear. The CDR3 runs to 14 residues. Germline V gene lookup returns CDR1 MDHEN and CDR2 SYDVKM. V was pared by 2 bases and J by 3 bases, with 11 bases between. CDR3 region: CASSLPVGDYEQYF. The CDR3 DNA reads TGTGCCAGCAGTTTACCAGTTGGAGACTACGAGCAGTACTTC.

The chain combines TRBV30 with TRBJ1-3; D perhaps matches TRBD1 (6 bases). The germline V gene encodes CDR1 GTSNPN and CDR2 SVGIG (reference sequence). Trimming stripped 0 bases from V and 0 bases from J, with 12 bases between. The CDR3 totals 16 residues. The CDR3 protein is CAWSVRGTSSGNTIYF. The CDR3 DNA is TGTGCCTGGAGTGTGAGGGGGACCAGCTCTGGAAACACCATATATTTT.

This chain joins TRBV6-6 and TRBJ1-1, with D tentatively TRBD1 (6 bases). The CDR3 has 16 residues. CDR1 is MNHNY and CDR2 is SVGAGI in the germline V gene (reference sequence). V gave up 5 bases and J gave up 0 bases, with 16 bases separating them. The CDR3 is CASSLLTGTMNTEAFF. CDR3 sequence (DNA): TGTGCCAGCAGTCTCCTGACAGGTACTATGAACACTGAAGCTTTCTTT.

In its sample, this clone was seen a few times. The chain joins TRBV27 to TRBJ2-1, with a tentative D call TRBD2 (5 bases). The CDR3 is 15 amino acids. V was cut by 4 bases and J by 1 base, with 11 bases left in between. The germline CDR1 and CDR2 sequences are MNHEY and SMNVEV (reference sequence). For the CDR3, the DNA is TGTGCCAGCAGTTCCTCTAGCTGGTCCTACAATGAGCAGTTCTTC. Translated: CASSSSSWSYNEQFF.

This rearrangement joins TRBV28 to TRBJ2-5, with 8 bases fitting TRBD2. V lost 2 bases and J lost 5; bases outside the gene matches: 4. The CDR3 has 14 amino acids. Germline-derived CDR1 and CDR2 are MDHEN and SYDVKM. Here the CDR3 reads CASSLSGGSETQYF. CDR3 DNA sequence: TGTGCCAGCAGTTTAAGCGGGGGATCGGAGACCCAGTACTTC.

V is TRBV6-1 and J is TRBJ1-3, with D uncertain. CDR3 length: 15 amino acids. Germline CDR1 MNHNS, CDR2 SASEGT. Trimming took off 6 bases at V and 4 bases at J, with 16 bases between the two ends. CDR3 DNA sequence: TGTGCCAGCAGCATGGAGGTGGGGATCGGAAACACCATATATTTT. Its protein product is CASSMEVGIGNTIYF.

The gene calls are TRBV27 and TRBJ2-6; TRBD1 is a possible D gene (5 bases). V lost 3 bases and J 1 base, leaving 7 bases between the germline ends. The CDR3 consists of 15 residues. The germline CDR1 and CDR2 sequences are MNHEY and SMNVEV (reference sequence). CDR3 nucleotides: TGTGCCAGCAGTTTCGACAGATCTGGGGCCAACGTCCTGACTTTC. This codes for CASSFDRSGANVLTF.

The chain employs TRBV12-5 and TRBJ2-1, with 11 bases lining up with TRBD2. The junction had 8 bases not matched to a gene; V was cut back by 8 bases and J by 8 bases. Germline CDR1 LGHNT, CDR2 FRNRAP. The CDR3 sequence is 14 residues long. CDR3 sequence: CASSLAGGLDEQFF. The CDR3 DNA reads as TGTGCTAGTTCTTTAGCGGGAGGGCTCGATGAGCAGTTCTTC.

J is TRBJ2-3 and V is TRBV10-1; 12 bases match TRBD2. V shed 5 bases and J 6 bases; nucleotides not matched to a gene: 12. Germline CDR1 reads WNHNN; CDR2 reads SYGVQD (reference sequence). The CDR3 is made up of 17 amino acids. CDR3 nucleotides: TGCGCCAGCAGTCCCAGCCCGACTAGCGGGAGTCGGGATACGCAGTATTTT. Its protein is CASSPSPTSGSRDTQYF.

Only a few counts were recorded for this clone. J is TRBJ1-1 and V is TRBV29-1, with D hard to call. The CDR3 has 12 amino acids. From germline, CDR1 is SQVTM and CDR2 ANQGSEA. Trimming removed 8 bases at V and 1 base at J, with 11 bases between. The CDR3 spells CSPQIANTEAFF. The CDR3 DNA reads TGCAGCCCCCAGATAGCGAACACTGAAGCTTTCTTT.

The chain carries TRBV19 and TRBJ2-1; D possibly corresponds to TRBD2 (6 bases). This CDR3 is 15 amino acids long. Germline CDR1 and CDR2: LNHDA and SQIVND (reference sequence). Trimming cost V 6 bases and J 0 bases, with 12 bases left between them. CDR3 residues: CASRPSVLSYNEQFF. The CDR3 DNA reads TGTGCCAGTAGACCTAGCGTCCTCTCCTACAATGAGCAGTTCTTC.